This T cell receptor beta chain was sequenced for a study of T cell responses to AZD1222 COVID-19 vaccine. Points from the study as a whole: Spike-specific TCRs gained breadth and depth after people received two AZD1222 doses. Donors, mostly white British, included more females; clonal diversity was possibly underestimated. CD4 TCRs associated with vaccination spanned spike, dominating at 160-218 and 743-854. Baseline seropositives among AZD1222 recipients totaled only six or seven.

The repertoire was sequenced with immunoSEQ multiplex PCR; TCRdb's copy has only in-frame clones and lacks some. The sample includes some 150,000 clones, 89% seen only once; the top ten take around 1.7%. CDR1 is MNHEY and CDR2 is SMNVEV in the germline V gene (reference sequence). Trimming shortened V by 0 bases and J by 3 bases, and 8 bases separated the two germline ends. The CDR3 runs to 14 residues. Regarding this clone: Its target is unknown.

The specimen was peripheral blood, collected 28 days after the second AZD1222 dose. This TCR derives from an adult who received the AZD1222 COVID-19 vaccine. V usage is TRBV27 and J usage is TRBJ1-1; no reliable D call. The CDR3 region has the DNA TGTGCCAGCAGTTTATCGGTACAGTACACTGAAGCTTTCTTT. Its protein product is CASSLSVQYTEAFF.